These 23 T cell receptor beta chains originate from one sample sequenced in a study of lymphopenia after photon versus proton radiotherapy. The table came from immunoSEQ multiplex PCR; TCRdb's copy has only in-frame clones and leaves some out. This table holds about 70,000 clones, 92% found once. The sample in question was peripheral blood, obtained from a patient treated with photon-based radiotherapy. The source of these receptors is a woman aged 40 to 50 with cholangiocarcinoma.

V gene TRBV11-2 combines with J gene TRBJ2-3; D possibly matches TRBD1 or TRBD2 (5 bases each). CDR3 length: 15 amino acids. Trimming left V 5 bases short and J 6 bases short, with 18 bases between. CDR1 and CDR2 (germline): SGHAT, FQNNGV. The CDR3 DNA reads TGTGCCAGCAGCGTTGCTGGGGGACCAGGGGATACGCAGTATTTT. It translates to CASSVAGGPGDTQYF.

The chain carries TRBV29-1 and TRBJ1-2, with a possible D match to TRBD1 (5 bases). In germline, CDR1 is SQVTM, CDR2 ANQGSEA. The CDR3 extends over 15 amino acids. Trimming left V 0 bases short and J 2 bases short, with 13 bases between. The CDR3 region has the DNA TGCAGCGTTGAAGATCTAGGGGTTCCGAACTATGGCTACACCTTC. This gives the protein CSVEDLGVPNYGYTF.

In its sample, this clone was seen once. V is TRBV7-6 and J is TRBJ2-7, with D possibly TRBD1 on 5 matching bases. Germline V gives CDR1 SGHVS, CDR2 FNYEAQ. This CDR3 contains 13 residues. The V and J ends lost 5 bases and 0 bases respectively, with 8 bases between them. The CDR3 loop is CASSAGYSYEQYF. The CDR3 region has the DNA TGTGCCAGCAGCGCAGGGTACTCCTACGAGCAGTACTTC.

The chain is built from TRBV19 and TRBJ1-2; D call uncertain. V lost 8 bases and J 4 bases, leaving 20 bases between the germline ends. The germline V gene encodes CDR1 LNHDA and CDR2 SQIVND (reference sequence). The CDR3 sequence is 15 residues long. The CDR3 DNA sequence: TGTGCCAGTTCCCTAACGGCGAACACGCGCTATGGCTACACCTTC. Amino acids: CASSLTANTRYGYTF.

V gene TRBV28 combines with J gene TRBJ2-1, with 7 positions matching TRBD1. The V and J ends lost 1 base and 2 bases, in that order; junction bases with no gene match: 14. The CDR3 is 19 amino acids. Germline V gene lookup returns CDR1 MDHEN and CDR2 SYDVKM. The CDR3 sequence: CASSLSYDRADRTYNEQFF. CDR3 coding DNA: TGTGCCAGCAGTTTATCTTACGACAGGGCGGACAGAACCTACAATGAGCAGTTCTTC.

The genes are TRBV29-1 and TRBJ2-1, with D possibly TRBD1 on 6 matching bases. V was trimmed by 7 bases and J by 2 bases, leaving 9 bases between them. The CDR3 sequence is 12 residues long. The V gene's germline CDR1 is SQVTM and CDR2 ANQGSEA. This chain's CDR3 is CSGRDTYNEQFF. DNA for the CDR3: TGCAGCGGCCGGGACACCTACAATGAGCAGTTCTTC.

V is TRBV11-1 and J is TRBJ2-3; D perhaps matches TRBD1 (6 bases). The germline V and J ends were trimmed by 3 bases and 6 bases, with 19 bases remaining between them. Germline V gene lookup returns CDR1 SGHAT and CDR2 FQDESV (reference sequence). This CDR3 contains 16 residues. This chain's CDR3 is CASSFSSDSLRDTQYF. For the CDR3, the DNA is TGTGCCAGCAGCTTCAGTTCGGACAGCCTCAGGGATACGCAGTATTTT.

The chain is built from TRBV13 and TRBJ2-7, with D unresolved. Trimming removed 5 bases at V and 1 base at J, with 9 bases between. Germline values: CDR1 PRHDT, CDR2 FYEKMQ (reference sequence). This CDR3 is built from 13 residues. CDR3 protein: CASSRGLSYEQYF. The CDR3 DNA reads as TGTGCCAGCAGCCGCGGCCTTTCCTACGAGCAGTACTTC.

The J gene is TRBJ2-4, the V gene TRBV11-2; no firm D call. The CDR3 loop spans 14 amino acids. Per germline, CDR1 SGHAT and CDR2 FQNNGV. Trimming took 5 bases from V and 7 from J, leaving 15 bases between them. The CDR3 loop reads CASSRQLLGNIQYF. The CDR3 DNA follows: TGTGCCAGCAGCCGTCAGCTACTTGGGAACATTCAGTACTTC.

This CDR3 reads CASSAGLAGEPSYEQYF. The CDR3 DNA is TGTGCCAGCAGCGCCGGACTAGCGGGGGAACCTTCCTACGAGCAGTACTTC. V usage is TRBV7-6 and J usage is TRBJ2-7; TRBD2 matches 13 bases. Germline lookup yields CDR1 SGHVS and CDR2 FNYEAQ. The CDR3 consists of 17 residues. V dropped 5 bases and J dropped 1; count of bases not matched to a gene: 8.

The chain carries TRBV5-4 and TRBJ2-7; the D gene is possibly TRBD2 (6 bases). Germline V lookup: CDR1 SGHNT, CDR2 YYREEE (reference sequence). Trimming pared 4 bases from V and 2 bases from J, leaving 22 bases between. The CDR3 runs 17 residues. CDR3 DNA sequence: TGTGCCAGCAGCATAGCCGGCTCTAGCGCCCCAACCTACGAGCAGTACTTC. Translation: CASSIAGSSAPTYEQYF.

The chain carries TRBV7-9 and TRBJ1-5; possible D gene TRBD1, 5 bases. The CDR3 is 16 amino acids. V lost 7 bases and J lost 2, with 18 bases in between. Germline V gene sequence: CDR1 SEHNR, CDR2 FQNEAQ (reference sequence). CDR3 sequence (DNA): TGTGCCAGCAACCGTTCGGGGTGGGGGTGCAATCAGCCCCAGCATTTT. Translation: CASNRSGWGCNQPQHF. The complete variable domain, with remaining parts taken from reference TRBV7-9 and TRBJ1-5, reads DTGVSQNPRHKITKRGQNVTFRCDPISEHNRLYWYRQTLGQGPEFLTYFQNEAQLEKSRLLSDRFSAERPKGSFSTLEIQRTEQGDSAMYLCASNRSGWGCNQPQHFGDGTRLSIL.

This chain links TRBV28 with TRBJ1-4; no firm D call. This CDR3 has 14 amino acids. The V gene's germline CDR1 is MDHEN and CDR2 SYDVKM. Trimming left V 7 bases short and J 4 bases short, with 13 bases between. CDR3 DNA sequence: TGTGCCAGCACCATCGGGGAGCGTAATGAAAAACTGTTTTTT. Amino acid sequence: CASTIGERNEKLFF.

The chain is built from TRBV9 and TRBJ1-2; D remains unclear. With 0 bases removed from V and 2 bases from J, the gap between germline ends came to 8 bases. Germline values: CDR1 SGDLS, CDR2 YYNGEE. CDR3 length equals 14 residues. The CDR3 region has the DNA TGTGCCAGCAGCGTAGGCCGGGCAAACTATGGCTACACCTTC. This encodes CASSVGRANYGYTF.

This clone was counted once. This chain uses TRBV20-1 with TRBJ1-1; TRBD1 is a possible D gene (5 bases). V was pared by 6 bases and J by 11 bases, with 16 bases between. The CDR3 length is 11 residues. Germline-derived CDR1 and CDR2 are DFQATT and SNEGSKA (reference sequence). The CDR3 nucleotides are TGCAGTGCCAAGGGTGGGACGACGGCTTTCTTT. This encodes CSAKGGTTAFF.

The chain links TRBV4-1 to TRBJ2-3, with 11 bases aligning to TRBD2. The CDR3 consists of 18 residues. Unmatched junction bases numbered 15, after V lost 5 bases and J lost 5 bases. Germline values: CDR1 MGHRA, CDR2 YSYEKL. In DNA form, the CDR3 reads TGCGCCAGCAGCTCCGACTCCCTACTAGCGGGGGCTAGAGATACGCAGTATTTT. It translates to CASSSDSLLAGARDTQYF.

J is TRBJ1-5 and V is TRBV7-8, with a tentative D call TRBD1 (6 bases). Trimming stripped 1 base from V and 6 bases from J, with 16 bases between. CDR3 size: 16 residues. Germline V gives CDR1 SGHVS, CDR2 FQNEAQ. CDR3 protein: CASSLEGRGQSQPQHF. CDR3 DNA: TGTGCCAGCAGCTTAGAAGGCCGGGGGCAAAGTCAGCCCCAGCATTTT.

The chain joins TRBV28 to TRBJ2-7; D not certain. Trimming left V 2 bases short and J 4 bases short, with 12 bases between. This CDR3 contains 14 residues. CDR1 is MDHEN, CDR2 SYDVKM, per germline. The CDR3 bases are TGTGCCAGCAGTTTAACGGGTCACGGTTACGAGCAGTACTTC. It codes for CASSLTGHGYEQYF.

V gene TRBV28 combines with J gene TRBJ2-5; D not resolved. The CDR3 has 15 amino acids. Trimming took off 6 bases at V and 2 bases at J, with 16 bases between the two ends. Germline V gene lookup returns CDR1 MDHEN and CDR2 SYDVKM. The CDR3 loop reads CASSPAMGGQETQYF. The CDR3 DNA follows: TGTGCCAGCAGCCCCGCGATGGGTGGTCAAGAGACCCAGTACTTC. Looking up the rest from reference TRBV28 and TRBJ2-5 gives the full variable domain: DVKVTQSSRYLVKRTGEKVFLECVQDMDHENMFWYRQDPGLGLRLIYFSYDVKMKEKGDIPEGYSVSREKKERFSLILESASTNQTSMYLCASSPAMGGQETQYFGPGTRLLVL.

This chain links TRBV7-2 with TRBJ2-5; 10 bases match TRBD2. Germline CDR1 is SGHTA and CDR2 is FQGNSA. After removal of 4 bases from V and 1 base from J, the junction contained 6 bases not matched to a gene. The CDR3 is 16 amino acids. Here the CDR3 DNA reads TGTGCCAGCAGCTGGAGTGGACTAGCGGCCCAAGAGACCCAGTACTTC. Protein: CASSWSGLAAQETQYF.

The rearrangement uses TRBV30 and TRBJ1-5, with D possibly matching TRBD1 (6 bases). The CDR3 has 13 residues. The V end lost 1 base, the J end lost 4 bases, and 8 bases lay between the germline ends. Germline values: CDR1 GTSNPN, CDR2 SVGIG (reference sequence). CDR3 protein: CAWSGGTNQPQHF. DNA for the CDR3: TGTGCCTGGAGTGGGGGGACAAATCAGCCCCAGCATTTT. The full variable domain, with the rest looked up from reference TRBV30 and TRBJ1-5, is SQTIHQWPATLVQPVGSPLSLECTVEGTSNPNLYWYRQAAGRGLQLLFYSVGIGQISSEVPQNLSASRPQDRQFILSSKKLLLSDSGFYLCAWSGGTNQPQHFGDGTRLSIL.

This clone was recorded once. For the CDR3, the DNA is TGTGCCAGCAGTTTATGGGGAGCGAGGGGCCCCTCTAGCGCTGAAGCTTTCTTT. Amino acids: CASSLWGARGPSSAEAFF. The V and J genes are TRBV28 and TRBJ1-1; tentatively, D is TRBD1 (5 bases). This CDR3 region has 18 residues. CDR1 MDHEN and CDR2 SYDVKM come from the germline V gene. V lost 0 bases and J 6 bases, leaving 23 bases between the germline ends. Using reference TRBV28 and TRBJ1-1 for the parts outside the CDR3, the full variable domain is DVKVTQSSRYLVKRTGEKVFLECVQDMDHENMFWYRQDPGLGLRLIYFSYDVKMKEKGDIPEGYSVSREKKERFSLILESASTNQTSMYLCASSLWGARGPSSAEAFFGQGTRLTVV.

DNA for the CDR3: TGTGCCAGCAGTGGATTCGGCGTGATGAACACTGAAGCTTTCTTT. It yields the protein CASSGFGVMNTEAFF. The gene calls are TRBV25-1 and TRBJ1-1; D is uncertain. Trimming pared 4 bases from V and 0 bases from J, leaving 12 bases between. Germline V CDR1 and CDR2: MGHDK, SYGVNS. This CDR3 comprises 15 residues.